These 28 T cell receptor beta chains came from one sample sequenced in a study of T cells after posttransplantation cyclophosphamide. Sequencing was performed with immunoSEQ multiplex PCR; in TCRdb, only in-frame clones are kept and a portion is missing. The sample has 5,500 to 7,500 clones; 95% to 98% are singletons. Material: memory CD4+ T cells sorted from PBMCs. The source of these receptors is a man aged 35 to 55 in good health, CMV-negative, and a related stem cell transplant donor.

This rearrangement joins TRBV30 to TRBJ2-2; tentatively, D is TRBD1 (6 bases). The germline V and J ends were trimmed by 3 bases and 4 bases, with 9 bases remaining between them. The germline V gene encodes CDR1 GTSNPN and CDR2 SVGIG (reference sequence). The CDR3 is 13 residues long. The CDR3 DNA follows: TGTGCCTGGAGGGGACACGGCACCGGGGAGCTGTTTTTT. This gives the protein CAWRGHGTGELFF. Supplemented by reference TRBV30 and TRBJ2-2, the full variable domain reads SQTIHQWPATLVQPVGSPLSLECTVEGTSNPNLYWYRQAAGRGLQLLFYSVGIGQISSEVPQNLSASRPQDRQFILSSKKLLLSDSGFYLCAWRGHGTGELFFGEGSRLTVL.

The CDR3 bases are TGTGCCACCCAGGCGGGATCAACTAATGAAAAACTGTTTTTT. The encoded protein is CATQAGSTNEKLFF. The rearrangement uses TRBV28 and TRBJ1-4; D ambiguous. This CDR3 comprises 14 residues. Germline CDR1 and CDR2: MDHEN and SYDVKM. With 10 bases removed from V and 0 bases from J, the gap between germline ends came to 12 bases. Full variable domain (missing parts from reference TRBV28 and TRBJ1-4): DVKVTQSSRYLVKRTGEKVFLECVQDMDHENMFWYRQDPGLGLRLIYFSYDVKMKEKGDIPEGYSVSREKKERFSLILESASTNQTSMYLCATQAGSTNEKLFFGSGTQLSVL.

CDR3 sequence: CASSLAGSTQYF. The DNA of the CDR3 is TGTGCCAGCAGTTTAGCGGGATCGACCCAGTACTTC. This rearrangement joins TRBV27 to TRBJ2-5, with a tentative D call TRBD2 (6 bases). Germline V lookup: CDR1 MNHEY, CDR2 SMNVEV (reference sequence). The CDR3 covers 12 residues. V lost 2 bases to trimming and J lost 7 bases, with 8 bases between them.

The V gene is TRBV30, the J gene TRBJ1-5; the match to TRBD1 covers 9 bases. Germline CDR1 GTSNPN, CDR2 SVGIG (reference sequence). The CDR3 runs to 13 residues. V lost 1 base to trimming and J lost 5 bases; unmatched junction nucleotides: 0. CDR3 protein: CAWSGQGDQPQHF. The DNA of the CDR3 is TGTGCCTGGAGTGGACAGGGGGATCAGCCCCAGCATTTT.

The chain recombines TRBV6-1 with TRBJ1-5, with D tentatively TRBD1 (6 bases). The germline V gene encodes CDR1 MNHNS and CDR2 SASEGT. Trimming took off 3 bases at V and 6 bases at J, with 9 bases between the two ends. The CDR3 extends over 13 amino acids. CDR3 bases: TGTGCCAGCAGTGAGGAAGGGGGTCAGCCCCAGCATTTT. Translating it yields CASSEEGGQPQHF.

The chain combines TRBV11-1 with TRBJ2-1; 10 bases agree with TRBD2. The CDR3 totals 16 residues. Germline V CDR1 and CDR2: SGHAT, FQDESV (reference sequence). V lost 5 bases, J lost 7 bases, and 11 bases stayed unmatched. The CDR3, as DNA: TGTGCCAGCAGCCCACGGGCTAGCGGGAGTCATAATGAGCAGTTCTTC. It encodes CASSPRASGSHNEQFF.

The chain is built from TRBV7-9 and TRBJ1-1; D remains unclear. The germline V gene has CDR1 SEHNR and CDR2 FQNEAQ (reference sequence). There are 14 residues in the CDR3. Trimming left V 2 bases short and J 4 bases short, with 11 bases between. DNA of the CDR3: TGTGCCAGCAGCTTATTGGAGAGGTCCACTGAAGCTTTCTTT. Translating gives CASSLLERSTEAFF.

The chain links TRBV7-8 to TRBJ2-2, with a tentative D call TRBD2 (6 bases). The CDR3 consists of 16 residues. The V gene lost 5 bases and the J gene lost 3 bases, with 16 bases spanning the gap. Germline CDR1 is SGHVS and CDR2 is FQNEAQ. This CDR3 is CASSERSGGYTGELFF. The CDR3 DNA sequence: TGTGCCAGCAGCGAGCGATCCGGAGGGTACACCGGGGAGCTGTTTTTT.

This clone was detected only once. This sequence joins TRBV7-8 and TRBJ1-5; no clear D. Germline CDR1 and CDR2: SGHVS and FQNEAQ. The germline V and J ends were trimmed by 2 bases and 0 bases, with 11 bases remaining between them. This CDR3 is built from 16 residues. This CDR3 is CASSLRERYSNQPQHF. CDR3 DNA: TGTGCCAGCAGCTTACGAGAACGGTATAGCAATCAGCCCCAGCATTTT. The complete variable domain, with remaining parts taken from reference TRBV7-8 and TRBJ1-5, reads GAGVSQSPRYKVAKRGQDVALRCDPISGHVSLFWYQQALGQGPEFLTYFQNEAQLDKSGLPSDRFFAERPEGSVSTLKIQRTQQEDSAVYLCASSLRERYSNQPQHFGDGTRLSIL.

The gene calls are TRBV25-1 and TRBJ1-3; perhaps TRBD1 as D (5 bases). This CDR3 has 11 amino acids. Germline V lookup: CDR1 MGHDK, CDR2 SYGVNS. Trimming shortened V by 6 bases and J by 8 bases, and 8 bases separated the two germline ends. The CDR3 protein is CASRTADTIYF. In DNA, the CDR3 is TGTGCCAGCAGGACAGCTGACACCATATATTTT.

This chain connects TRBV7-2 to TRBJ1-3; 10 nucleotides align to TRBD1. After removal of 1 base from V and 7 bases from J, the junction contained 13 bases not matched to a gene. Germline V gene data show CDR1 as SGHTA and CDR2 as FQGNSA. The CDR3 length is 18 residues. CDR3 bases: TGTGCCAGCAGCTTAGGCCGGACAGGGGGAGGTTTGGGCAACACCATATATTTT. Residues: CASSLGRTGGGLGNTIYF.

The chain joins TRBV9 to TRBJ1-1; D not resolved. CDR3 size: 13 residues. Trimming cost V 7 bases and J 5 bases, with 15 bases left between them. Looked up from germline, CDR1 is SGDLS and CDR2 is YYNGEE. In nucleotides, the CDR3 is TGTGCCAGCGCCCCAGGCGAACGTACTGAAGCTTTCTTT. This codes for CASAPGERTEAFF.

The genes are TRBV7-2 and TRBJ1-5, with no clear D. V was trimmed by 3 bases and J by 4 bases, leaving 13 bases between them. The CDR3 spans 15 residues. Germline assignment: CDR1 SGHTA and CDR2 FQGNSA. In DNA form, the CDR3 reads TGTGCCAGCAGCTTGTCGGGAGGGTTGAATCAGCCCCAGCATTTT. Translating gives CASSLSGGLNQPQHF.

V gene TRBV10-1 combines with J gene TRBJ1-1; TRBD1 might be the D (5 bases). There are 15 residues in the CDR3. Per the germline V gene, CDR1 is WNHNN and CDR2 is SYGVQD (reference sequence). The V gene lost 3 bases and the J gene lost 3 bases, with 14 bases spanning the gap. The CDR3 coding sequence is TGCGCCAGCAGTGAAAGTTCCGGGGGTGACACTGAAGCTTTCTTT. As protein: CASSESSGGDTEAFF.

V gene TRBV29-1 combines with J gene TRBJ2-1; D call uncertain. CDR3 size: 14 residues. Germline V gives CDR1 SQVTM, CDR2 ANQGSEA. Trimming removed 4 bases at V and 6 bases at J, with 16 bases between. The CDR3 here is CSVAGGSIINEQFF. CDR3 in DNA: TGCAGCGTTGCCGGCGGCAGCATCATCAATGAGCAGTTCTTC.

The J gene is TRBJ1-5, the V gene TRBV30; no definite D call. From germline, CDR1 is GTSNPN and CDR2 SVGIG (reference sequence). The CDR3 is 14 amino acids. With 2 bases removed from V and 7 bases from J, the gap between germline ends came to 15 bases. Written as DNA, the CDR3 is TGTGCCTGGAGTCTAGGGAGGGTAGGGCAGCCCCAGCATTTT. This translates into CAWSLGRVGQPQHF.

CDR3 amino acids: CASSSSGAYEQYF. The CDR3 bases are TGCGCCAGCAGCAGTTCAGGGGCCTACGAGCAGTACTTC. The chain links TRBV5-1 to TRBJ2-7; possibly TRBD1 for D (6 bases). Germline V gives CDR1 SGHRS, CDR2 YFSETQ. CDR3 size: 13 residues. V was pared by 4 bases and J by 2 bases, with 10 bases between.

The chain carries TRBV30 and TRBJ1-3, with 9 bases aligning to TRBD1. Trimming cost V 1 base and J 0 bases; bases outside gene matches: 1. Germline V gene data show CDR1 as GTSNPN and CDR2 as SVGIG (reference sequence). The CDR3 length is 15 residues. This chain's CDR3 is CAWSGDRASGNTIYF. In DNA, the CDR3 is TGTGCCTGGAGTGGGGACAGGGCCTCTGGAAACACCATATATTTT.

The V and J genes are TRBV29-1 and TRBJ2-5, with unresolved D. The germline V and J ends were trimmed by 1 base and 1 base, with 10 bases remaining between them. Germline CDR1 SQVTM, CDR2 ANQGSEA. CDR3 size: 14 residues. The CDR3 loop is CSVEVGGTQETQYF. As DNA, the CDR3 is TGCAGCGTTGAAGTAGGCGGAACCCAAGAGACCCAGTACTTC.

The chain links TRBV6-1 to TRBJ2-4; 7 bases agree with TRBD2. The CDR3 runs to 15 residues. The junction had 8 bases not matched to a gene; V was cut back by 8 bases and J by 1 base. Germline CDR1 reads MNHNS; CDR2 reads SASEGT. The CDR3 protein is CASRPAGEAKNIQYF. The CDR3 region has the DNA TGTGCCAGCCGTCCGGCGGGAGAGGCCAAAAACATTCAGTACTTC.

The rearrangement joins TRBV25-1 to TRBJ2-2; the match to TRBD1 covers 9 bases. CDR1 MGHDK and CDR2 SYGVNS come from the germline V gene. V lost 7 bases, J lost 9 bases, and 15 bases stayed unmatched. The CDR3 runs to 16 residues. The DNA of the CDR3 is TGTGCCAGCATCGGCGAGGGACAGGGATCCTTCCGGGAGCTGTTTTTT. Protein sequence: CASIGEGQGSFRELFF.

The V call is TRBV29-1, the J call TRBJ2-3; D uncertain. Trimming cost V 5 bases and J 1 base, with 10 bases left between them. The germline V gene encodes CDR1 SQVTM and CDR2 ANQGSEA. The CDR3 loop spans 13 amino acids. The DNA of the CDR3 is TGCAGCGTTCACGGCAGGCGCACAGATACGCAGTATTTT. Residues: CSVHGRRTDTQYF.

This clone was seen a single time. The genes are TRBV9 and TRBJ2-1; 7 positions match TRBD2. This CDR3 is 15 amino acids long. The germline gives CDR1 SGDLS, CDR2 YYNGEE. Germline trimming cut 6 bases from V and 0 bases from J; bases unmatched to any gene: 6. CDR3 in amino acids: CASTLTSDSYNEQFF. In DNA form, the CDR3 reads TGTGCCAGCACCCTCACTAGCGACTCCTACAATGAGCAGTTCTTC.

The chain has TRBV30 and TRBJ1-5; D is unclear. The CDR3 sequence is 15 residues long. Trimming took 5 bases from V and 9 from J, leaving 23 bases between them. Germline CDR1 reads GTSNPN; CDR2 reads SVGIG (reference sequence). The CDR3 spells CAWGMSGGRMGPQHF. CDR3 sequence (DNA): TGTGCCTGGGGGATGTCGGGAGGGCGTATGGGGCCCCAGCATTTT.

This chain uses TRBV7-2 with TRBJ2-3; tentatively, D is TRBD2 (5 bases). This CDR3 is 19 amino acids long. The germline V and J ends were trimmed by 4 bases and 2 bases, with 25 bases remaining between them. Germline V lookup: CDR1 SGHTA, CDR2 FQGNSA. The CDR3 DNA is TGTGCCAGCAGCTCGAGGCGGGCGGCGGGTGTGAGGCACACAGATACGCAGTATTTT. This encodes CASSSRRAAGVRHTDTQYF.

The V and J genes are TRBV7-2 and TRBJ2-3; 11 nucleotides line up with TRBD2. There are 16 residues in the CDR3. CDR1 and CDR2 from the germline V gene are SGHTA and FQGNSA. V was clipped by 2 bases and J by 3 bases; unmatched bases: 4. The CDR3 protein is CASSLLLAGDTDTQYF. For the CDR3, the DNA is TGTGCCAGCAGCTTACTACTAGCGGGGGATACAGATACGCAGTATTTT. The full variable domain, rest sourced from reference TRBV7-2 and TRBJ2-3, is GAGVSQSPSNKVTEKGKDVELRCDPISGHTALYWYRQSLGQGLEFLIYFQGNSAPDKSGLPSDRFSAERTGGSVSTLTIQRTQQEDSAVYLCASSLLLAGDTDTQYFGPGTRLTVL.

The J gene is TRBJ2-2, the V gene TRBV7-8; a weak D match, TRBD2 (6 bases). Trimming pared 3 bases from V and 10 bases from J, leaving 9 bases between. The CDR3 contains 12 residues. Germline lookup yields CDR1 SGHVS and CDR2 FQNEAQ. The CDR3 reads CASSFERVELFF. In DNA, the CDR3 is TGTGCCAGCAGCTTCGAGCGGGTGGAGCTGTTTTTT.

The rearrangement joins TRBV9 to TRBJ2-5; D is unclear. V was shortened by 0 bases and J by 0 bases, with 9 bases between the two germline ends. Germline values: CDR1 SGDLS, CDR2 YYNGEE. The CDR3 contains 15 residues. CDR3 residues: CASSVVAEDQETQYF. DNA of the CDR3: TGTGCCAGCAGCGTAGTGGCAGAGGACCAAGAGACCCAGTACTTC.